The next 17 T cell receptor beta chains were all read from a single sample in a study of OX40 agonist ivuxolimab in advanced cancers. Method: immunoSEQ multiplex PCR; TCRdb's copy keeps in-frame clones and lacks some. Of 70,000 to 95,000 clones in the sample, roughly nine tenths were seen once. The sample here was CD4+ or CD8+ T cells sorted from blood, taken in a trial of the OX40 agonist ivuxolimab. These receptor sequences come from an adult with an advanced solid tumor such as melanoma, head and neck, liver or kidney cancer.

The chain combines TRBV7-3 with TRBJ2-7; D may be TRBD2 (6 bases). The germline V gene encodes CDR1 SGHTA and CDR2 FQGTGA. V lost 1 base and J lost 2, with 9 bases in between. This CDR3 region has 14 residues. The CDR3 DNA is TGTGCCAGCAGCTTAAGCCCGGGGGCCTACGAGCAGTACTTC. Its protein is CASSLSPGAYEQYF. Supplemented by reference TRBV7-3 and TRBJ2-7, the full variable domain reads GAGVSQTPSNKVTEKGKYVELRCDPISGHTALYWYRQSLGQGPEFLIYFQGTGAADDSGLPNDRFFAVRPEGSVSTLKIQRTERGDSAVYLCASSLSPGAYEQYFGPGTRLTVT.

This clone has a handful of counts. The chain employs TRBV18 and TRBJ2-7; TRBD1 is a possible D gene (5 bases). This CDR3 is 12 amino acids long. Germline-derived CDR1 and CDR2 are KGHSH and LQKENI. The V and J ends lost 3 bases and 6 bases respectively, with 9 bases between them. This chain's CDR3 is CASSPQGIEQYF. CDR3 nucleotides: TGTGCCAGCTCACCCCAGGGAATCGAGCAGTACTTC.

The rearrangement uses TRBV19 and TRBJ1-2; D perhaps matches TRBD1 (6 bases). V was shortened by 7 bases and J by 1 base, with 16 bases between the two germline ends. Germline V gives CDR1 LNHDA, CDR2 SQIVND (reference sequence). The CDR3 loop spans 15 amino acids. This CDR3 reads CASTTRQASNYGYTF. CDR3 nucleotides: TGTGCCAGTACCACCCGACAGGCTAGTAACTATGGCTACACCTTC.

The V call is TRBV9, the J call TRBJ2-7; 15 bases align to TRBD2. The CDR3 is 16 residues long. The junction had 7 bases not matched to a gene; V was cut back by 3 bases and J by 6 bases. CDR1 is SGDLS and CDR2 is YYNGEE in the germline V gene. This CDR3 is CASSAASGLAGGEQYF. CDR3 coding DNA: TGTGCCAGCAGCGCCGCTTCGGGACTAGCGGGAGGCGAGCAGTACTTC.

V and J are TRBV28 and TRBJ1-2; no reliable D call. CDR1 MDHEN and CDR2 SYDVKM come from the germline V gene. Trimming left V 4 bases short and J 6 bases short, with 18 bases between. The CDR3 runs to 15 residues. This CDR3 is CASSSSSDGGDGYTF. The CDR3 DNA sequence: TGTGCCAGCAGTTCCTCCTCGGACGGAGGAGATGGCTACACCTTC.

The rearrangement joins TRBV27 to TRBJ2-3, with a tentative D call TRBD2 (6 bases). V lost 5 bases and J 0 bases, leaving 15 bases between the germline ends. CDR3 size: 16 residues. The germline CDR1 and CDR2 sequences are MNHEY and SMNVEV (reference sequence). The CDR3 region has the DNA TGTGCCAGCAGTCAGATCGGGACTCCTAGCACAGATACGCAGTATTTT. It yields the protein CASSQIGTPSTDTQYF.

This clone was seen just once. V gene TRBV5-4 combines with J gene TRBJ2-2, with D uncertain. V was cut by 4 bases and J by 6 bases, with 19 bases left in between. This CDR3 is built from 16 residues. The germline V gene encodes CDR1 SGHNT and CDR2 YYREEE (reference sequence). Here the CDR3 reads CASSPMVQVEAGELFF. CDR3 DNA: TGTGCCAGCAGCCCCATGGTCCAGGTGGAAGCCGGGGAGCTGTTTTTT.

The chain joins TRBV4-1 to TRBJ2-3; 8 nucleotides match TRBD1. Germline CDR1 is MGHRA and CDR2 is YSYEKL. CDR3 length: 16 residues. V lost 2 bases, J lost 4 bases, and 8 bases stayed unmatched. CDR3 in DNA: TGCGCCAGCAGCCAAATAGTCCAGGGGGCCCCAGATACGCAGTATTTT. Translating gives CASSQIVQGAPDTQYF.

This sequence joins TRBV7-9 and TRBJ2-7; TRBD1 aligns across 10 bases. The V segment lost 1 base and the J segment 6 bases; nucleotides outside the gene matches: 6. The length of the CDR3 is 15 residues. Germline V gene data show CDR1 as SEHNR and CDR2 as FQNEAQ (reference sequence). CDR3 coding DNA: TGTGCCAGCAGCTTAGTAGGGACAGGGGCGAGCGAGCAGTACTTC. Translation gives CASSLVGTGASEQYF.

This chain links TRBV6-1 with TRBJ1-2; a weak D match, TRBD1 (5 bases). The length of the CDR3 is 18 residues. The germline gives CDR1 MNHNS, CDR2 SASEGT. Trimming removed 0 bases at V and 0 bases at J, with 17 bases between. The CDR3 spells CASSEAPPGTGTNYGYTF. CDR3 DNA: TGTGCCAGCAGTGAAGCCCCACCAGGGACGGGAACTAACTATGGCTACACCTTC.

The chain joins TRBV28 to TRBJ2-7, with TRBD1 matching over 9 bases. The CDR3 runs 15 residues. Per the germline V gene, CDR1 is MDHEN and CDR2 is SYDVKM. With V trimmed by 4 bases and J by 2 bases, 6 bases remained unmatched. The CDR3 protein is CASSSGTGNPYEQYF. The DNA for the CDR3 is TGTGCCAGCAGTTCAGGGACAGGGAACCCCTACGAGCAGTACTTC.

The gene calls are TRBV7-2 and TRBJ2-7; no clear D. V lost 2 bases, J lost 3 bases, and 2 bases lay in between. The CDR3 has 11 amino acids. Looked up from germline, CDR1 is SGHTA and CDR2 is FQGNSA. The DNA for the CDR3 is TGTGCCAGCAGCTTACACTACGAGCAGTACTTC. Translated: CASSLHYEQYF.

The chain is built from TRBV5-6 and TRBJ1-1; TRBD1 matches at 9 bases. This CDR3 has 17 amino acids. After removal of 4 bases from V and 5 bases from J, the junction contained 15 bases not matched to a gene. The germline V gene encodes CDR1 SGHDT and CDR2 YYEEEE. CDR3 sequence: CASSRAGTGLMRTEAFF. For the CDR3, the DNA is TGTGCCAGCAGCAGAGCCGGGACAGGGCTCATGAGGACTGAAGCTTTCTTT.

This clone was seen once. J is TRBJ2-5 and V is TRBV10-3; D remains unclear. The CDR3 sequence is 14 residues long. CDR1 and CDR2 (germline): ENHRY, SYGVKD. V lost 3 bases and J 1 base, leaving 9 bases between the germline ends. The CDR3, as DNA: TGTGCCATCAGTGATCCCCGGGCCCAAGAGACCCAGTACTTC. It codes for CAISDPRAQETQYF.

V is TRBV18 and J is TRBJ1-2; 8 positions agree with TRBD1. The CDR3 is made up of 14 amino acids. Trimming at V came to 2 bases and at J to 3 bases, leaving 2 bases not matched to a gene. The germline V gene has CDR1 KGHSH and CDR2 LQKENI. The CDR3 loop is CASSPGTGDYGYTF. CDR3 nucleotide sequence: TGTGCCAGCTCACCAGGGACAGGCGACTATGGCTACACCTTC.

CDR3 bases: TGTGCCAGCAGCCCCGGACTAGCGGGAAACACCGGGGAGCTGTTTTTT. Translation: CASSPGLAGNTGELFF. V and J are TRBV14 and TRBJ2-2; 12 nucleotides line up with TRBD2. The CDR3 contains 16 residues. V was clipped by 4 bases and J by 2 bases; unmatched bases: 2. Germline lookup yields CDR1 SGHDN and CDR2 FVKESK.

This clone was recorded once. The chain combines TRBV5-1 with TRBJ2-1; 10 bases agree with TRBD1. The CDR3 sequence is 16 residues long. Germline V gene data show CDR1 as SGHRS and CDR2 as YFSETQ. V shed 0 bases, J shed 6 bases, and the junction held 6 bases outside the gene matches. CDR3 DNA sequence: TGCGCCAGCAGCTTGGGGGGACAGGGGACAAGCAATGAGCAGTTCTTC. Translation: CASSLGGQGTSNEQFF.